This T cell receptor beta chain is drawn from a study of T cell clonality in common variable immunodeficiency. The assay was immunoSEQ multiplex PCR, and TCRdb's table has in-frame clones only and misses some. The sample holds fewer than 30,000 clones, and no clone turns up only once. The V segment lost 8 bases and the J segment 3 bases; nucleotides outside the gene matches: 10. Germline loops: CDR1 LNHDA, CDR2 SQIVND (reference sequence). The CDR3 is 15 amino acids. Replacement immunoglobulin had been given to every CVID subject for at least one year. No CVID subject was ill or on immunomodulatory drugs when sampled. Findings of the study overall: Fewer deletions and N-nucleotide insertions were reportedly seen in common variable immunodeficiency TCR beta sequences.

On this clone: Antigen unknown. The read falls 3 residues short of the CDR3 end, and the missing part is taken from the germline J gene.

The sequence derives from a human donor with common variable immunodeficiency. Sequenced sample: peripheral blood mononuclear cells. The chain couples TRBV19 to TRBJ1-5; TRBD1 agrees at 7 bases. The part of the CDR3 DNA that was read is TGTGCCAGTCAGGGAACGACAGGGAACAATCAGCCC. As protein: CASQGTTGNNQP. The entire CDR3 reads CASQGTTGNNQPQHF. Together with reference TRBV19 and TRBJ1-5, the CDR3 gives the full variable domain: DGGITQSPKYLFRKEGQNVTLSCEQNLNHDAMYWYRQDPGQGLRLIYYSQIVNDFQKGDIAEGYSVSREKKESFPLTVTSAQKNPTAFYLCASQGTTGNNQPQHFGDGTRLSIL.